This T cell receptor beta chain was captured by sequencing in a study of T-cell reconstitution after alpha-beta-depleted transplantation in children. CDR3 length: 15 residues. The germline V gene encodes CDR1 SGHTA and CDR2 FQGNSA. The V gene lost 3 bases and the J gene lost 5 bases, with 14 bases spanning the gap. Study outcomes and limitations: Surviving recipient cells, namely T cells and thymic progenitors, were the source of high day-60 TCRbeta diversity in some patients. The authors attributed T-cell counts and diversity one year after transplant mostly to newly produced T cells. After transplant, at about two months, alpha-beta T cells were reportedly derived from several hundred expanded graft clones.

For TCRbeta, the library was prepared with unique molecular identifiers. TCRdb re-called the PCR reads with MiXCR, one entry per CDR3 protein. The table lists about 980,000 distinct CDR3 sequences, 25% to 30% of them singletons, with about 28% in the top ten. On this clonotype: The antigen remains unidentified.

The sequence was obtained from a boy in the first two years of life who had a stem cell transplant for SCID, so the T cells may come from the graft donor. The V call is TRBV7-2, the J call TRBJ1-5, with a tentative D call TRBD1 (5 bases). The sequenced sample was PBMCs, mostly from graft donor cells, obtained 360 days after TCRalphabeta/CD19-depleted stem cell transplant. The CDR3 DNA follows: TGTGCCAGCAGCTTGCTAACCCGGGGCGATCAGCCCCAGCATTTT. This translates into CASSLLTRGDQPQHF.